The sequence of this T cell receptor (beta chain) was determined in a study of identical twins. The CDR3 runs to 13 residues. CDR1 SGHDN and CDR2 FVKESK come from the germline V gene. The V and J ends lost 2 bases and 6 bases respectively, with 8 bases between them. TCRdb independently ran MiXCR on the 5' RACE reads; one entry per CDR3 protein. Of about 530,000 distinct CDR3 sequences in the sample, around 15% were seen once. The same data also went into a second study, on yellow fever vaccine responses in identical twins.

The sequencing input was CD4+ T cells sorted from blood. This receptor was obtained from a young woman in good health. This chain uses TRBV14 with TRBJ2-1; D remains ambiguous. The CDR3 nucleotides are TGTGCCAGCAGCCAACTGACCCCCAATGAGCAGTTCTTC. Its protein is CASSQLTPNEQFF.